This passage covers 19 T cell receptor beta chains from one sample sequenced in a study of cytomegalovirus exposure and HLA in healthy donors. Vbeta (60) and Jbeta (13) primers were used in the PCR. Assay: immunoSEQ multiplex PCR; the TCRdb copy retains only in-frame clones and omits some. The sample records approximately 150,000 clones, 80% being singletons. Sequences were obtained from PBMCs. The source is a man aged 30-40 years in good health and CMV-seronegative.

The chain joins TRBV27 to TRBJ2-5, with D possibly TRBD1 on 5 matching bases. The length of the CDR3 is 14 residues. Germline V CDR1 and CDR2: MNHEY, SMNVEV (reference sequence). Trimming shortened V by 5 bases and J by 1 base, and 11 bases separated the two germline ends. CDR3: CASSDQGFQETQYF. The CDR3 DNA reads TGTGCCAGCAGTGACCAGGGTTTCCAAGAGACCCAGTACTTC.

The chain recombines TRBV21-1 with TRBJ2-5; TRBD1, the table's D call, lacks a check against the DNA. TRBV21-1 is described as a pseudogene. The CDR3 is 15 residues long. The CDR3 sequence is CASSKSANSKETQYF. Here the CDR3 DNA reads TGTGCCAGCAGCAAAAGTGCGAACAGCAAAGAGACCCAGTACTTC.

The genes are TRBV11-2 and TRBJ1-4; 9 bases are a match to TRBD1. The CDR3 is made up of 15 amino acids. Trimming removed 5 bases from V and 6 bases from J; junction bases left unmatched: 7. From germline, CDR1 is SGHAT and CDR2 FQNNGV. The CDR3 here is CASSPVRDRDEKLFF. The CDR3 DNA follows: TGTGCCAGCAGCCCAGTTAGGGACAGGGATGAAAAACTGTTTTTT.

J is TRBJ2-2 and V is TRBV28; D is perhaps TRBD2 (6 bases). The CDR3 is 15 residues long. Germline V gene lookup returns CDR1 MDHEN and CDR2 SYDVKM. V lost 5 bases and J 1 base, leaving 11 bases between the germline ends. CDR3 nucleotides: TGTGCCAGCAGTCCCTCGGGGGAGAACACCGGGGAGCTGTTTTTT. Its protein is CASSPSGENTGELFF.

The chain recombines TRBV27 with TRBJ2-5; 10 nucleotides line up with TRBD2. The DNA end is a closer match to TRBJ2-7, so the J assignment may be wrong. This CDR3 is built from 15 residues. From germline, CDR1 is MNHEY and CDR2 SMNVEV (reference sequence). CDR3 sequence: CASSPSGRVVHEQYF. In DNA, the CDR3 is TGTGCCAGCAGTCCCAGCGGGAGGGTCGTTCACGAGCAGTACTTC.

The gene calls are TRBV19 and TRBJ1-3; D may be TRBD1 (5 bases). The CDR3 is 13 amino acids. CDR1 and CDR2 from the germline V gene are LNHDA and SQIVND (reference sequence). Trimming stripped 9 bases from V and 0 bases from J, with 9 bases between. CDR3 bases: TGTGCCAGCCAGGGTCGCTCTGGAAACACCATATATTTT. Encoded protein: CASQGRSGNTIYF.

V gene TRBV5-7 combines with J gene TRBJ2-5, with 7 positions matching TRBD1. TRBV5-7 is recorded as an ORF, its role being uncertain. The J segment lost 0 bases and the V segment lost 5 bases, leaving 4 bases of the junction unmatched. This CDR3 is built from 14 residues. CDR3 in amino acids: CASRQGQNQETQYF. The CDR3 nucleotides read TGTGCCAGCAGACAGGGACAGAACCAAGAGACCCAGTACTTC.

The sample holds one count of this clone. The V gene is TRBV5-1, the J gene TRBJ2-1, with 8 positions matching TRBD2. CDR1 and CDR2 from the germline V gene are SGHRS and YFSETQ. Trimming at V came to 4 bases and at J to 4 bases, leaving 10 bases not matched to a gene. There are 16 residues in the CDR3. CDR3 protein: CASSLPGGGRYNEQFF. The CDR3 bases are TGCGCCAGCAGCCTCCCCGGGGGGGGGCGTTACAATGAGCAGTTCTTC. Full variable domain (outside the CDR3, taken from reference TRBV5-1 and TRBJ2-1): KAGVTQTPRYLIKTRGQQVTLSCSPISGHRSVSWYQQTPGQGLQFLFEYFSETQRNKGNFPGRFSGRQFSNSRSEMNVSTLELGDSALYLCASSLPGGGRYNEQFFGPGTRLTVL.

The J gene is TRBJ2-3, the V gene TRBV9; a weak D match, TRBD2 (6 bases). V was cut by 3 bases and J by 0 bases, with 17 bases left in between. Germline CDR1 reads SGDLS; CDR2 reads YYNGEE. The CDR3 has 17 residues. As DNA, the CDR3 is TGTGCCAGCAGCGCCCAGTGGATTAGCGGTAGCACAGATACGCAGTATTTT. This gives the protein CASSAQWISGSTDTQYF.

This clone has just a few counts. The chain combines TRBV6-1 with TRBJ2-7; 8 bases align to TRBD1. The CDR3 length is 14 residues. Germline-derived CDR1 and CDR2 are MNHNS and SASEGT. Trimming took 6 bases from V and 2 from J; bases not matched to a gene: 6. The CDR3 sequence is CASSPWDRTYEQYF. The DNA of the CDR3 is TGTGCCAGCAGCCCTTGGGACAGGACCTACGAGCAGTACTTC.

The chain links TRBV11-2 to TRBJ1-4, with TRBD1 as a possible D gene (5 bases). V lost 6 bases and J 6 bases, leaving 14 bases between the germline ends. There are 14 residues in the CDR3. Germline CDR1 is SGHAT and CDR2 is FQNNGV. CDR3 nucleotides: TGTGCCAGCAGTCCACTTGGGGCGCATGAAAAACTGTTTTTT. Encoded protein: CASSPLGAHEKLFF. Drawing the rest from reference TRBV11-2 and TRBJ1-4, the complete variable domain is EAGVAQSPRYKIIEKRQSVAFWCNPISGHATLYWYQQILGQGPKLLIQFQNNGVVDDSQLPKDRFSAERLKGVDSTLKIQPAKLEDSAVYLCASSPLGAHEKLFFGSGTQLSVL.

The chain carries TRBV5-1 and TRBJ2-5; 13 positions match TRBD2. This CDR3 contains 14 residues. After removal of 4 bases from V and 5 bases from J, the junction contained 2 bases not matched to a gene. Germline V gene data show CDR1 as SGHRS and CDR2 as YFSETQ. The chain's CDR3 is CASSPGLAGETQYF. CDR3 bases: TGCGCCAGCAGCCCGGGACTAGCGGGGGAGACCCAGTACTTC.

The chain combines TRBV14 with TRBJ2-7; perhaps TRBD2 as D (7 bases). V was shortened by 8 bases and J by 3 bases, with 17 bases between the two germline ends. CDR3 length: 14 amino acids. The germline CDR1 and CDR2 sequences are SGHDN and FVKESK. This CDR3 reads CASSQGTTFYEQYF. CDR3 in DNA: TGTGCCAGCTCCCAGGGGACTACTTTCTACGAGCAGTACTTC.

Written as DNA, the CDR3 is TGTGCCAGCATAATGACAGGGGACACCTACGAGCAGTACTTC. Translated: CASIMTGDTYEQYF. The J gene is TRBJ2-7, the V gene TRBV28, with 8 bases aligning to TRBD1. The trim removed 7 bases at V and 2 bases at J, leaving 7 bases unmatched. The germline V gene has CDR1 MDHEN and CDR2 SYDVKM. The CDR3 is 14 residues long.

This chain uses TRBV28 with TRBJ2-1; TRBD2 aligns across 11 bases. The CDR3 consists of 16 residues. The junction had 7 bases not matched to a gene; V was cut back by 2 bases and J by 7 bases. The germline gives CDR1 MDHEN, CDR2 SYDVKM. The CDR3 loop is CASSLSPSGRTNEQFF. As DNA, the CDR3 is TGTGCCAGCAGTTTAAGTCCTAGCGGGAGGACTAATGAGCAGTTCTTC.

The genes are TRBV7-6 and TRBJ1-2; 9 bases line up with TRBD1. After removal of 3 bases from V and 10 bases from J, the junction contained 6 bases not matched to a gene. The CDR3 loop spans 13 amino acids. Germline-derived CDR1 and CDR2 are SGHVS and FNYEAQ. CDR3 loop: CASSLGQGGDYTF. The CDR3 DNA reads as TGTGCCAGCAGCTTGGGACAGGGTGGTGACTACACCTTC.

V gene TRBV27 combines with J gene TRBJ2-3, with a possible D match to TRBD1 (5 bases). The CDR3 covers 15 residues. Germline CDR1 is MNHEY and CDR2 is SMNVEV (reference sequence). Trimming removed 7 bases from V and 6 bases from J, with 20 bases in between. DNA for the CDR3: TGTGCCAGCACCGCTGGGGTGGGGCCCCGGGATACGCAGTATTTT. Translating gives CASTAGVGPRDTQYF.

The chain links TRBV28 to TRBJ2-2; 9 bases fit TRBD2. The trim removed 8 bases at V and 6 bases at J, leaving 7 bases unmatched. The CDR3 covers 14 residues. Germline assignment: CDR1 MDHEN and CDR2 SYDVKM. The CDR3: CASHGSGSAGELFF. The CDR3 coding sequence is TGTGCCAGCCATGGTAGCGGGAGCGCCGGGGAGCTGTTTTTT.

This chain joins TRBV11-3 and TRBJ2-1; D possibly corresponds to TRBD2 (5 bases). V shed 7 bases and J shed 4 bases, with 11 bases lying between them. Germline CDR1 and CDR2: SGHNT and YENEEA. CDR3 length equals 13 residues. The CDR3 loop reads CASTLGGYNEQFF. The CDR3 region has the DNA TGTGCCAGCACCCTTGGCGGGTACAATGAGCAGTTCTTC. The variable domain in full, with the rest retrieved from reference TRBV11-3 and TRBJ2-1, is EAGVVQSPRYKIIEKKQPVAFWCNPISGHNTLYWYLQNLGQGPELLIRYENEEAVDDSQLPKDRFSAERLKGVDSTLKIQPAELGDSAVYLCASTLGGYNEQFFGPGTRLTVL.